These T cell receptor beta chains were read from a single sample in a study of T-cell memory formation after mild COVID-19. From the 5' RACE reads, TCRdb called clonotypes with MiXCR, one entry per CDR3 protein. The sample lists approximately 390,000 distinct CDR3 sequences; approximately 15% were seen once. Sequencing used PBMCs or a T cell subset sorted from them (not recorded which). Every receptor here comes from a man between 18 and 35 years old who had mild COVID-19 (a few samples of this study predate the infection). Cell type and time point are not known. Both conserved end residues are part of each CDR3. The D gene is left open where the match is weak. Some rows mark clone size as missing; the rest say once, few, many or name a class of expanded clone.

abundance	d_gene	j_gene	v_gene	CDR3aa	CDR3nt
few	.	TRBJ2-1	TRBV6-4	CASSDWDLERREQFF	TGTGCCAGCAGTGACTGGGACCTCGAGCGGAGAGAGCAGTTCTTC
few	TRBD2	TRBJ2-2	TRBV2	CASSEWGGNTGELFF	TGTGCCAGCAGTGAATGGGGGGGGAACACCGGGGAGCTGTTTTTT
few	TRBD1	TRBJ2-1	TRBV7-6	CASSLAGTGTPNEQFF	TGTGCCAGCAGCTTGGCCGGGACAGGGACCCCCAATGAGCAGTTCTTC
.	.	TRBJ2-3	TRBV29-1	CSVNPSTDTQYF	TGCAGCGTTAATCCGAGCACAGATACGCAGTATTTT
.	.	TRBJ1-5	TRBV27	CASSSPGPGGNQPQHF	TGTGCCAGCAGTTCGCCGGGCCCCGGAGGCAATCAGCCCCAGCATTTT
.	.	TRBJ2-7	TRBV5-1	CASSLGGVEVYEQYF	TGCGCCAGCAGCTTGGGTGGGGTAGAGGTCTACGAGCAGTACTTC
few	.	TRBJ2-2	TRBV7-9	CASNLPRDTGELFF	TGTGCCAGCAACCTTCCCAGAGACACCGGGGAGCTGTTTTTT
.	TRBD1	TRBJ2-1	TRBV20-1	CSARDLKGQGMDEQFF	TGCAGTGCTAGAGATCTCAAAGGACAGGGGATGGATGAGCAGTTCTTC
.	.	TRBJ2-5	TRBV7-8	CASSLAVLAGRETQYF	TGTGCCAGCAGCTTAGCGGTCCTAGCAGGCCGAGAGACCCAGTACTTC
few	.	TRBJ1-6	TRBV12-3/TRBV12-4	CASSLRQGYNSPLHF	TGTGCCAGCAGTTTACGGCAGGGCTATAATTCACCCCTCCACTTT
.	.	TRBJ2-1	TRBV24-1	CATLRGRGSDNEQFF	TGTGCCACCTTACGCGGACGGGGGTCGGACAATGAGCAGTTCTTC
few	.	TRBJ2-3	TRBV7-3	CASSVADTQYF	TGTGCCAGCAGCGTAGCGGATACGCAGTATTTT
few	.	TRBJ2-7	TRBV20-1	CSARLANEQYF	TGCAGTGCTCGTCTAGCGAATGAGCAGTACTTC
few	.	TRBJ1-5	TRBV30	CAWSTDTGLNQPQHF	TGTGCCTGGAGTACAGATACAGGGCTCAATCAGCCCCAGCATTTT
few	.	TRBJ1-1	TRBV21-1	CASTAQGAYTEAFF	TGTGCCAGCACAGCACAGGGGGCGTACACTGAAGCTTTCTTT
few	TRBD2	TRBJ2-5	TRBV6-2/TRBV6-3	CASRLPSGGAGETQYF	TGTGCCAGCAGGCTACCTAGCGGGGGGGCCGGAGAGACCCAGTACTTC
few	.	TRBJ2-4	TRBV5-1	CASSLGVGIQYF	TGCGCCAGCAGCTTGGGGGTTGGCATTCAGTACTTC
few	.	TRBJ1-1	TRBV7-2	CASSWDRGDGNTEAFF	TGTGCCAGCAGCTGGGATAGGGGAGACGGGAACACTGAAGCTTTCTTT
few	.	TRBJ2-3	TRBV4-1	CASSQVSVSTDTQYF	TGCGCCAGCAGCCAAGTTTCTGTGAGCACAGATACGCAGTATTTT
few	TRBD2	TRBJ2-1	TRBV5-1	CASSWSPSGGAVNEQFF	TGCGCCAGCAGCTGGAGCCCTAGCGGGGGGGCAGTCAATGAGCAGTTCTTC
.	TRBD1	TRBJ2-3	TRBV4-2	CASSPSGTGFPTQYF	TGTGCCAGCAGCCCCTCGGGGACAGGGTTTCCTACGCAGTATTTT
.	.	TRBJ2-5	TRBV3-1	CASSHSTEETQYF	TGTGCCAGCAGCCATTCTACAGAAGAGACCCAGTACTTC
few	TRBD1	TRBJ2-5	TRBV7-9	CASSRQGKETQYF	TGTGCCAGCAGCCGACAGGGAAAAGAGACCCAGTACTTC
.	.	TRBJ2-7	TRBV6-2/TRBV6-3	CASSYGSPYEQYF	TGTGCCAGCAGTTACGGCAGCCCCTACGAGCAGTACTTC